A single sample is the source of the 12 T cell receptor beta chains below, sequenced in a study of cytomegalovirus exposure and HLA in healthy donors. PCR employed 60 Vbeta and 13 Jbeta primers. Clones were sequenced by immunoSEQ multiplex PCR, and TCRdb holds only the in-frame ones, with some missing. The data show 35,000 to 40,000 clones, more than 50% seen once. Specimen: PBMCs. These receptors were collected from a woman in her forties in good health and CMV-seropositive.

The V gene is TRBV28, the J gene TRBJ2-7, with 9 nucleotides matching TRBD1. V dropped 5 bases and J dropped 3; count of bases not matched to a gene: 5. The CDR3 length is 14 residues. CDR1 and CDR2 (germline): MDHEN, SYDVKM. The CDR3 spells CASSAPDRGYEQYF. The CDR3 coding sequence is TGTGCCAGCAGTGCCCCGGACAGGGGCTACGAGCAGTACTTC.

The sample holds one count of this clone. This sequence joins TRBV11-2 and TRBJ2-2; D uncertain. V dropped 5 bases and J dropped 6 bases, with 13 bases sitting between them. The CDR3 sequence is 14 residues long. The germline gives CDR1 SGHAT, CDR2 FQNNGV. CDR3 amino acids: CASSQNTAAGELFF. In nucleotides, the CDR3 is TGTGCCAGCAGCCAAAACACCGCCGCCGGGGAGCTGTTTTTT. Full variable domain (remainder filled in from reference TRBV11-2 and TRBJ2-2): EAGVAQSPRYKIIEKRQSVAFWCNPISGHATLYWYQQILGQGPKLLIQFQNNGVVDDSQLPKDRFSAERLKGVDSTLKIQPAKLEDSAVYLCASSQNTAAGELFFGEGSRLTVL.

The V call is TRBV4-1, the J call TRBJ2-7, with TRBD2 identical over 9 bases. The CDR3 is 16 residues long. V lost 0 bases to trimming and J lost 3 bases; unmatched junction nucleotides: 6. Germline lookup yields CDR1 MGHRA and CDR2 YSYEKL. The CDR3 loop is CASSQEWRGGYYEQYF. CDR3 in DNA: TGCGCCAGCAGCCAAGAATGGCGGGGGGGGTACTACGAGCAGTACTTC.

The chain employs TRBV25-1 and TRBJ2-7; D may be TRBD1 (7 bases). In germline, CDR1 is MGHDK, CDR2 SYGVNS. Trimming cost V 3 bases and J 3 bases, with 15 bases left between them. The CDR3 runs to 15 residues. The CDR3 loop reads CASSERRGQLYEQYF. Here the CDR3 DNA reads TGTGCCAGCAGTGAGAGGAGGGGACAGCTCTACGAGCAGTACTTC.

The chain recombines TRBV2 with TRBJ2-5; a possible D gene is TRBD1 (5 bases). V lost 2 bases to trimming and J lost 4 bases, with 11 bases between them. CDR1 and CDR2 (germline): SNHLY, FYNNEI. This CDR3 comprises 14 residues. CDR3 sequence (DNA): TGTGCCAGCAGTGAAAGGGGTTCTATAGAGACCCAGTACTTC. Its translation is CASSERGSIETQYF.

This clone was seen a few times. V and J are TRBV7-3 and TRBJ2-7; tentatively, D is TRBD2 (5 bases). The V gene's germline CDR1 is SGHTA and CDR2 FQGTGA. The CDR3 length is 13 residues. The V end was cut by 3 bases, the J end by 0 bases, with 6 bases between. CDR3 bases: TGTGCCAGCAGCTTGGGAGTCTCCTACGAGCAGTACTTC. Translated: CASSLGVSYEQYF. The variable domain in full, with the rest retrieved from reference TRBV7-3 and TRBJ2-7, is GAGVSQTPSNKVTEKGKYVELRCDPISGHTALYWYRQSLGQGPEFLIYFQGTGAADDSGLPNDRFFAVRPEGSVSTLKIQRTERGDSAVYLCASSLGVSYEQYFGPGTRLTVT.

The V gene is TRBV5-1, the J gene TRBJ2-5; D is possibly TRBD2 (5 bases). This CDR3 contains 16 residues. Germline lookup yields CDR1 SGHRS and CDR2 YFSETQ. V was cut by 0 bases and J by 5 bases, with 17 bases left in between. The CDR3 nucleotides read TGCGCCAGCAGCTTGGGCGGGTTATTTTCGGGGGAGACCCAGTACTTC. It encodes CASSLGGLFSGETQYF.

The chain links TRBV4-2 to TRBJ2-7; 13 bases line up with TRBD2. Trimming took 2 bases from V and 0 from J; bases not matched to a gene: 1. Germline V gives CDR1 LGHNA, CDR2 YNFKEQ. The CDR3 runs 16 residues. CDR3 residues: CASSQTSGGASYEQYF. The CDR3 DNA reads as TGTGCCAGCAGCCAAACTAGCGGGGGGGCCTCCTACGAGCAGTACTTC.

This clone has a handful of counts. The chain has TRBV7-9 and TRBJ2-2, with TRBD2 matching over 8 bases. Germline lookup yields CDR1 SEHNR and CDR2 FQNEAQ (reference sequence). Trimming cost V 4 bases and J 2 bases; bases outside gene matches: 6. The CDR3 extends over 16 amino acids. The CDR3 loop is CASSYQAGANTGELFF. CDR3 coding DNA: TGTGCCAGCAGCTATCAAGCGGGGGCTAACACCGGGGAGCTGTTTTTT.

The V call is TRBV7-9, the J call TRBJ2-7, with 8 bases matching TRBD2. The length of the CDR3 is 14 residues. The V and J ends lost 5 bases and 4 bases, in that order; junction bases with no gene match: 7. In germline, CDR1 is SEHNR, CDR2 FQNEAQ (reference sequence). CDR3: CASSQAGEVYEQYF. DNA of the CDR3: TGTGCCAGCAGCCAAGCGGGGGAGGTTTACGAGCAGTACTTC.

Comment on this clone: A read error may account for a junction end that differs from germline. The CDR3 reads CASSFGLGGGSEQFF. CDR3 DNA: TGTGCTAGCAGCTTCGGGTTAGGCGGGGGGAGTGAGCAGTTCTTC. The chain carries TRBV7-7 and TRBJ2-1, with 8 positions matching TRBD2. Germline CDR1 and CDR2: SSHAT and FNYEAQ (reference sequence). CDR3 length: 15 amino acids.

This sequence joins TRBV6-1 and TRBJ2-7; no clear D. Looked up from germline, CDR1 is MNHNS and CDR2 is SASEGT. This CDR3 spans 11 amino acids. With 6 bases removed from V and 0 bases from J, the gap between germline ends came to 3 bases. The CDR3 is CASSFSYEQYF. CDR3 in DNA: TGTGCCAGCAGCTTCTCCTACGAGCAGTACTTC.